The 29 T cell receptor beta chains below all came from one sample that was sequenced in a study of cytomegalovirus exposure and HLA in healthy donors. Amplification used 60 Vbeta primers and 13 Jbeta primers. Sequenced by immunoSEQ multiplex PCR; TCRdb stores in-frame clones only, minus some. Altogether about 170,000 clones are present, over 65% being singletons, with the ten largest covering 0.65% to 0.85%. Sequencing was done on a sample of PBMCs. Source of these receptors: a female donor in good health and CMV-seronegative.

The chain uses TRBV28 and TRBJ2-5; D perhaps matches TRBD1 (6 bases). V lost 4 bases and J 4 bases, leaving 13 bases between the germline ends. The CDR3 is 14 residues long. The germline CDR1 and CDR2 sequences are MDHEN and SYDVKM. The CDR3 region has the DNA TGTGCCAGCAGTTCGTACAGGGAAGCAGAGACCCAGTACTTC. It yields the protein CASSSYREAETQYF.

This clone turned up a few times. Written as DNA, the CDR3 is TGTGCCAGCAGCTTAATGTCCGGCACCGGGGAGCTGTTTTTT. It encodes CASSLMSGTGELFF. J is TRBJ2-2 and V is TRBV7-3; D is undetermined. Between the trimmed V and J ends, which lost 1 base and 4 bases, there was a span of 7 bases. Germline V CDR1 and CDR2: SGHTA, FQGTGA. There are 14 residues in the CDR3.

The V and J genes are TRBV19 and TRBJ1-3; tentatively, D is TRBD1 (6 bases). V gave up 3 bases and J gave up 4 bases, with 10 bases separating them. The CDR3 is made up of 14 amino acids. The germline V gene has CDR1 LNHDA and CDR2 SQIVND (reference sequence). In nucleotides, the CDR3 is TGTGCCAGTAGTATGGCAGGGGCCGGAAACACCATATATTTT. This gives the protein CASSMAGAGNTIYF.

The gene calls are TRBV27 and TRBJ2-2; D possibly corresponds to TRBD1 (5 bases). CDR3 length: 17 residues. V was pared by 2 bases and J by 0 bases, with 13 bases between. CDR1 and CDR2 (germline): MNHEY, SMNVEV (reference sequence). The CDR3 is CASSLRRTGANTGELFF. CDR3 nucleotide sequence: TGTGCCAGCAGTTTAAGGCGAACAGGTGCGAACACCGGGGAGCTGTTTTTT.

The chain employs TRBV5-4 and TRBJ2-1; 9 bases agree with TRBD2. This CDR3 has 15 residues. The J segment lost 12 bases and the V segment lost 4 bases, leaving 14 bases of the junction unmatched. Germline CDR1 is SGHNT and CDR2 is YYREEE (reference sequence). In DNA form, the CDR3 reads TGTGCCAGCAGCCGAGACCCGACTAGCGGTGGTGGGCAGTTCTTC. Protein: CASSRDPTSGGGQFF.

About this clone itself: A read error may account for a junction end that differs from germline. This chain joins TRBV30 and TRBJ2-4; TRBD1 agrees at 7 bases. Germline V gene sequence: CDR1 GTSNPN, CDR2 SVGIG (reference sequence). The CDR3 covers 12 residues. For the CDR3, the DNA is TGTGCCTGGTTAGGGACAGAAAACAGTCAGTACTTC. This encodes CAWLGTENSQYF.

The table lists this clone with a count of one. The chain employs TRBV18 and TRBJ2-1; perhaps TRBD2 as D (6 bases). CDR3 size: 16 residues. Trimming took off 3 bases at V and 0 bases at J, with 12 bases between the two ends. Germline CDR1 is KGHSH and CDR2 is LQKENI. The CDR3 reads CASSPSTRGSYNEQFF. CDR3 sequence (DNA): TGTGCCAGCTCACCCTCCACGCGGGGCTCCTACAATGAGCAGTTCTTC.

The sample holds a few counts of this clone. The chain joins TRBV19 to TRBJ1-1, with D maybe TRBD1 (5 bases). The CDR3 covers 18 residues. Trimming removed 0 bases from V and 4 bases from J, with 21 bases in between. Germline V CDR1 and CDR2: LNHDA, SQIVND (reference sequence). Here the CDR3 reads CASSIDGSGGAGATEAFF. The CDR3 DNA follows: TGTGCCAGTAGTATAGATGGGAGTGGGGGTGCGGGAGCCACTGAAGCTTTCTTT.

This chain uses TRBV10-1 with TRBJ2-7; a weak D match, TRBD1 (5 bases). Between the trimmed V and J ends, which lost 6 bases and 2 bases, there was a span of 11 bases. CDR1 and CDR2 (germline): WNHNN, SYGVQD (reference sequence). This CDR3 has 13 residues. The CDR3: CASSKGHPYEQYF. CDR3 sequence (DNA): TGCGCCAGCAGCAAAGGACACCCCTACGAGCAGTACTTC.

The genes are TRBV15 and TRBJ1-6; D is undetermined. Germline lookup yields CDR1 LNHNV and CDR2 YYDKDF (reference sequence). Trimming left V 6 bases short and J 6 bases short, with 9 bases between. This CDR3 comprises 13 residues. The CDR3 nucleotides are TGTGCCACCAGTCGGGGAAGTAATTCACCCCTCCACTTT. Translated: CATSRGSNSPLHF.

V and J are TRBV9 and TRBJ2-7; D call uncertain. This CDR3 is built from 13 residues. Germline V gives CDR1 SGDLS, CDR2 YYNGEE. The V and J ends lost 0 bases and 5 bases respectively, with 9 bases between them. CDR3 in amino acids: CASSVGPGDEQYF. Here the CDR3 DNA reads TGTGCCAGCAGCGTAGGACCCGGAGACGAGCAGTACTTC.

The chain links TRBV5-4 to TRBJ2-3, with 10 nucleotides matching TRBD1. The CDR3 loop spans 17 amino acids. J lost 1 base, V lost 3 bases, and 8 bases had no gene match. CDR1 and CDR2 (germline): SGHNT, YYREEE (reference sequence). CDR3 sequence: CASSSETGGVGTDTQYF. CDR3 DNA: TGTGCCAGCAGCTCCGAGACAGGGGGCGTAGGCACAGATACGCAGTATTTT.

This chain links TRBV5-1 with TRBJ2-5; TRBD1 is a possible D gene (6 bases). The V end lost 3 bases, the J end lost 4 bases, and 34 bases lay between the germline ends. In germline, CDR1 is SGHRS, CDR2 YFSETQ. The CDR3 is made up of 21 amino acids. The CDR3 loop reads CASSYIAYAGASGLRGETQYF. As DNA, the CDR3 is TGCGCCAGCAGCTACATAGCTTATGCAGGGGCGAGTGGCCTGCGCGGAGAGACCCAGTACTTC.

V is TRBV5-1 and J is TRBJ2-7; TRBD2 agrees at 10 bases. Germline V gene lookup returns CDR1 SGHRS and CDR2 YFSETQ. V gave up 3 bases and J gave up 0 bases; unmatched junction bases: 0. The CDR3 covers 14 residues. The CDR3 DNA sequence: TGCGCCAGCAGCTCTAGCGGGAGCTCCTACGAGCAGTACTTC. Its protein is CASSSSGSSYEQYF.

The chain carries TRBV18 and TRBJ2-1, with TRBD2 identical over 13 bases. The CDR3 is 16 amino acids. Trimming removed 8 bases from V and 5 bases from J; junction bases left unmatched: 9. Germline CDR1 is KGHSH and CDR2 is LQKENI. As DNA, the CDR3 is TGTGCCAGCCGAAAATGGACTAGCGGGAGAGACAATGAGCAGTTCTTC. Amino acids: CASRKWTSGRDNEQFF.

This clone has just a few counts. This chain uses TRBV6-5 with TRBJ1-1; D is unclear. CDR1 and CDR2 (germline): MNHEY, SVGAGI. Trimming pared 6 bases from V and 5 bases from J, leaving 10 bases between. The CDR3 consists of 12 residues. The CDR3 sequence: CASSHDTTEAFF. The CDR3 coding sequence is TGTGCCAGCAGCCACGACACGACTGAAGCTTTCTTT.

The genes are TRBV7-9 and TRBJ2-5; maybe TRBD1 (5 bases). Trimming left V 1 base short and J 2 bases short, with 11 bases between. The CDR3 runs to 15 residues. Germline V gene lookup returns CDR1 SEHNR and CDR2 FQNEAQ (reference sequence). The CDR3, as DNA: TGTGCCAGCAGCTTAGTCGGTAGGGGTCAAGAGACCCAGTACTTC. Residues: CASSLVGRGQETQYF. The variable domain in full, with the rest retrieved from reference TRBV7-9 and TRBJ2-5, is DTGVSQNPRHKITKRGQNVTFRCDPISEHNRLYWYRQTLGQGPEFLTYFQNEAQLEKSRLLSDRFSAERPKGSFSTLEIQRTEQGDSAMYLCASSLVGRGQETQYFGPGTRLLVL.

This clone came up a few times. The chain employs TRBV5-6 and TRBJ1-5; 11 nucleotides align to TRBD1. J was trimmed by 6 bases and V by 0 bases; bases with no gene match: 2. The CDR3 is 15 residues long. From germline, CDR1 is SGHDT and CDR2 YYEEEE. The CDR3 protein is CASSLGGTGGQPQHF. The CDR3 DNA reads as TGTGCCAGCAGCTTGGGGGGGACAGGGGGTCAGCCCCAGCATTTT.

V usage is TRBV29-1 and J usage is TRBJ1-1; 11 bases are a match to TRBD1. With 6 bases clipped from V and 7 bases from J, the junction kept 13 bases outside the gene matches. The CDR3 is 15 residues long. The germline V gene has CDR1 SQVTM and CDR2 ANQGSEA. CDR3 sequence (DNA): TGCAGCGTCACAGGACAGGGGGCCTTTACGAGTGAAGCTTTCTTT. Translating it yields CSVTGQGAFTSEAFF.

The CDR3 nucleotides read TGTGCCAGCAGCTTAGTTTGGAGTGGCTACACCTTC. It codes for CASSLVWSGYTF. The chain carries TRBV11-2 and TRBJ1-2, with no clear D. The length of the CDR3 is 12 residues. Germline assignment: CDR1 SGHAT and CDR2 FQNNGV. Trimming left V 1 base short and J 7 bases short, with 7 bases between.

The rearrangement joins TRBV4-2 to TRBJ1-2; 8 nucleotides align to TRBD1. This CDR3 has 16 residues. With V trimmed by 3 bases and J by 4 bases, 10 bases remained unmatched. The germline gives CDR1 LGHNA, CDR2 YNFKEQ. CDR3 in DNA: TGTGCCAGCAGCCAGGACCGGACAGGGCGCGGCTATGGCTACACCTTC. This codes for CASSQDRTGRGYGYTF.

This clone was picked up one time. This chain links TRBV7-2 with TRBJ1-2, with TRBD1 identical over 8 bases. V shed 1 base, J shed 11 bases, and the junction held 18 bases outside the gene matches. CDR1 is SGHTA, CDR2 FQGNSA, per germline. The CDR3 runs to 17 residues. The CDR3 region is CASSLERTGRTMLSYTF. CDR3 nucleotide sequence: TGTGCCAGCAGCTTAGAAAGGACAGGGAGGACTATGTTGAGTTACACCTTC.

This sequence joins TRBV5-6 and TRBJ1-3, with 7 bases that match TRBD1. CDR3 length: 14 amino acids. Trimming took 2 bases from V and 7 from J; bases not matched to a gene: 6. CDR1 and CDR2 from the germline V gene are SGHDT and YYEEEE. This CDR3 is CASSLRRGRNTIYF. CDR3 DNA: TGTGCCAGCAGCTTACGCAGGGGGAGGAACACCATATATTTT.

The chain employs TRBV7-8 and TRBJ2-7; TRBD2 aligns across 8 bases. CDR1 SGHVS and CDR2 FQNEAQ come from the germline V gene. The V segment lost 0 bases and the J segment 1 base; nucleotides outside the gene matches: 8. This CDR3 region has 17 residues. CDR3 residues: CASSLAPSGRGSYEQYF. CDR3 DNA sequence: TGTGCCAGCAGCTTAGCGCCCAGCGGGAGAGGGTCCTACGAGCAGTACTTC. Full variable domain (remainder filled in from reference TRBV7-8 and TRBJ2-7): GAGVSQSPRYKVAKRGQDVALRCDPISGHVSLFWYQQALGQGPEFLTYFQNEAQLDKSGLPSDRFFAERPEGSVSTLKIQRTQQEDSAVYLCASSLAPSGRGSYEQYFGPGTRLTVT.

This chain links TRBV7-2 with TRBJ1-5; D may be TRBD1 (6 bases). Germline loops: CDR1 SGHTA, CDR2 FQGNSA. CDR3 length equals 14 residues. With 5 bases removed from V and 5 bases from J, the gap between germline ends came to 13 bases. CDR3 nucleotide sequence: TGTGCCAGCAGCCTGGGGGGGGCCTATCAGCCCCAGCATTTT. It codes for CASSLGGAYQPQHF.

The chain recombines TRBV25-1 with TRBJ1-6; D uncertain. The CDR3 has 13 amino acids. The germline V gene encodes CDR1 MGHDK and CDR2 SYGVNS. V lost 3 bases and J 9 bases, leaving 9 bases between the germline ends. The CDR3 sequence: CASSDTVGSPLHF. CDR3 DNA: TGTGCCAGCAGTGACACGGTTGGTTCACCCCTCCACTTT.

In this sample, this clone turned up a few times. The CDR3 protein is CASRPSGLAGAGEQYF. The DNA of the CDR3 is TGTGCCAGTAGACCCTCGGGGCTAGCGGGAGCTGGTGAGCAGTACTTC. The chain links TRBV19 to TRBJ2-7, with TRBD2 identical over 10 bases. This CDR3 has 16 residues. CDR1 is LNHDA, CDR2 SQIVND, per germline (reference sequence). V lost 6 bases to trimming and J lost 7 bases; unmatched junction nucleotides: 15.

In regard to this clone: One end of the junction does not line up with germline, which may come from a read error. This chain connects TRBV7-9 to TRBJ1-3; D call uncertain. The CDR3 has 17 amino acids. The germline V gene encodes CDR1 SEHNR and CDR2 FQNEAQ (reference sequence). CDR3 bases: TGTTCCAGCAGCTCACGGGGAGGGCCGGGCTCTGGAAACACCATATATTTT. It codes for CSSSSRGGPGSGNTIYF.

A few counts support this clone. V usage is TRBV27 and J usage is TRBJ1-1, with TRBD1 as a possible D gene (5 bases). The CDR3 is made up of 14 amino acids. V was trimmed by 6 bases and J by 4 bases, leaving 15 bases between them. Germline V gives CDR1 MNHEY, CDR2 SMNVEV (reference sequence). In DNA form, the CDR3 reads TGTGCCAGCAGATCTTGGGGCATCGGCACTGAAGCTTTCTTT. Protein sequence: CASRSWGIGTEAFF.